Below, 27 T cell receptor beta chains from the same sample are listed, as sequenced in a study of blood T cells in healthy people across ages. The second PCR ran roughly 6 to 12 cycles with a sample-barcoded 5' primer and J-beta primers. TCRdb reprocessed the 5' RACE reads with MiXCR, giving one entry per CDR3 protein. The sample shows about 570,000 distinct CDR3 sequences, approximately 26% of them seen only once. These data were likewise used in another study, on T cells of mothers and their children.

The sequenced sample was blood. The source of these receptors is a boy under 10 years old in good health.

This clonotype was seen a handful of times. This rearrangement joins TRBV10-3 to TRBJ1-2; D is possibly TRBD1 (5 bases). Germline assignment: CDR1 ENHRY and CDR2 SYGVKD. This CDR3 is 16 amino acids long. The V gene lost 2 bases and the J gene lost 1 base, with 14 bases spanning the gap. The CDR3 nucleotides are TGTGCCATCAGTGAGGGTAGACAGAGAGATAACTATGGCTACACCTTC. Its translation is CAISEGRQRDNYGYTF.

Only a few counts were recorded for this clonotype. V is TRBV4-2 and J is TRBJ1-2; 8 nucleotides align to TRBD1. V was pared by 0 bases and J by 8 bases, with 5 bases of the junction left unmatched. The CDR3 is 14 amino acids. Germline V gives CDR1 LGHNA, CDR2 YNFKEQ. The CDR3 DNA reads as TGTGCCAGCAGCCAAGATAGGACAGGGCCCGGCTACACCTTC. It translates to CASSQDRTGPGYTF.

The J gene is TRBJ2-3, the V gene TRBV6-6; TRBD1 matches at 7 bases. The germline V gene has CDR1 MNHNY and CDR2 SVGAGI (reference sequence). The V segment lost 9 bases and the J segment 2 bases; nucleotides outside the gene matches: 5. CDR3 length equals 13 residues. The CDR3 region has the DNA TGTGCCAGTGCCCAGGGGGACACAGATACGCAGTATTTT. It codes for CASAQGDTDTQYF.

The chain is built from TRBV18 and TRBJ2-5; a possible D gene is TRBD1 (6 bases). Germline V gene lookup returns CDR1 KGHSH and CDR2 LQKENI. The CDR3 is 16 amino acids. V shed 4 bases and J shed 1 base, with 16 bases lying between them. The CDR3 DNA reads as TGTGCCAGCTCACACCGGGACACCAAAACCCAAGAGACCCAGTACTTC. Encoded protein: CASSHRDTKTQETQYF.

This clonotype was counted between two and nine times. This chain links TRBV29-1 with TRBJ1-4, with D perhaps matching TRBD1 (5 bases). The V and J ends lost 6 bases and 5 bases respectively, with 13 bases between them. CDR3 length equals 13 residues. CDR1 and CDR2 from the germline V gene are SQVTM and ANQGSEA. CDR3 nucleotides: TGCAGCGTGGAGCGGGACGGAAATGAAAAACTGTTTTTT. Its protein is CSVERDGNEKLFF.

The chain combines TRBV20-1 with TRBJ2-5; D unclear. V lost 5 bases, J lost 0 bases, and 13 bases lay in between. Germline V gives CDR1 DFQATT, CDR2 SNEGSKA (reference sequence). CDR3 length: 14 residues. In DNA form, the CDR3 reads TGCAGTGCTCGCAGACTTGAGTACCAAGAGACCCAGTACTTC. Translation: CSARRLEYQETQYF.

This sequence joins TRBV7-2 and TRBJ1-4; the D gene is possibly TRBD1 (5 bases). V lost 2 bases, J lost 4 bases, and 8 bases lay in between. CDR1 SGHTA and CDR2 FQGNSA come from the germline V gene. The CDR3 extends over 14 amino acids. As DNA, the CDR3 is TGTGCCAGCAGCTTATGGGGGGGTAATGAAAAACTGTTTTTT. Translated, it gives CASSLWGGNEKLFF.

This clonotype was seen once. The chain has TRBV27 and TRBJ1-1, with 7 positions matching TRBD1. In germline, CDR1 is MNHEY, CDR2 SMNVEV (reference sequence). The CDR3 runs 14 residues. J lost 4 bases, V lost 4 bases, and 6 bases had no gene match. The CDR3 region has the DNA TGTGCCAGCAGTTCCCGACAGGGTGTCACTGAAGCTTTCTTT. This codes for CASSSRQGVTEAFF.

This clonotype has a handful of counts. This chain joins TRBV7-9 and TRBJ1-1; D remains ambiguous. Germline V gives CDR1 SEHNR, CDR2 FQNEAQ (reference sequence). The CDR3 consists of 15 residues. V was trimmed by 1 base and J by 2 bases, leaving 11 bases between them. In DNA form, the CDR3 reads TGTGCCAGCAGCTTAGTGAGATCAGTCAACACTGAAGCTTTCTTT. It specifies CASSLVRSVNTEAFF.

This clonotype is a singleton in its sample. The chain is built from TRBV12-3 or TRBV12-4 and TRBJ1-2; D uncertain. The CDR3 consists of 11 residues. Trimming took 8 bases from V and 3 from J, leaving 7 bases between them. CDR3 in DNA: TGTGCCAGCTTGGGGTACTATGGCTACACCTTC. This translates into CASLGYYGYTF.

This clonotype was picked up one time. This chain links TRBV19 with TRBJ2-7, with 7 bases fitting TRBD2. Germline-derived CDR1 and CDR2 are LNHDA and SQIVND (reference sequence). Losses at the gene ends were 6 bases for V and 2 bases for J; bases not matched to a gene: 7. CDR3 size: 14 residues. Written as DNA, the CDR3 is TGTGCCAGTAGCTCACTAGCGACGGCCTACGAGCAGTACTTC. Its translation: CASSSLATAYEQYF.

This chain joins TRBV29-1 and TRBJ2-5; tentative D call: TRBD2 (5 bases). CDR1 SQVTM and CDR2 ANQGSEA come from the germline V gene. The CDR3 loop spans 13 amino acids. V was pared by 4 bases and J by 5 bases, with 14 bases between. CDR3 sequence: CSVGRVLGETQYF. The CDR3 bases are TGCAGCGTTGGGCGGGTCTTAGGTGAGACCCAGTACTTC.

This sequence joins TRBV27 and TRBJ1-2; D is uncertain. CDR1 is MNHEY and CDR2 is SMNVEV in the germline V gene (reference sequence). This CDR3 region has 14 residues. V dropped 5 bases and J dropped 2 bases, with 12 bases sitting between them. The CDR3 spells CASSPLATNYGYTF. The CDR3 DNA is TGTGCCAGCAGTCCCCTTGCCACAAACTATGGCTACACCTTC.

The chain uses TRBV6-6 and TRBJ2-5; 7 bases are shared with TRBD2. The J call may be in error: the DNA end matches TRBJ2-7 better. CDR3 length: 14 residues. The V gene's germline CDR1 is MNHNY and CDR2 SVGAGI (reference sequence). CDR3 sequence (DNA): TGTGCCAGCAGTACCAGCGGGGACTCCTACGAGCAGTACTTC. Protein sequence: CASSTSGDSYEQYF.

This clonotype was seen more than once but under ten times. The DNA of the CDR3 is TGTGCCAGCACCCAGGACAGGGGCAACACCGGGGAGCTGTTTTTT. As protein: CASTQDRGNTGELFF. The gene calls are TRBV2 and TRBJ2-2; 9 bases map to TRBD1. From germline, CDR1 is SNHLY and CDR2 FYNNEI. This CDR3 comprises 15 residues. V trimming: 7 bases; J trimming: 2 bases; junction bases outside the gene matches: 5.

This clonotype occurred a few times. The rearrangement joins TRBV9 to TRBJ2-4; D remains unclear. CDR3 length: 15 residues. Germline CDR1 SGDLS, CDR2 YYNGEE. Trimming took 2 bases from V and 1 from J, leaving 10 bases between them. The CDR3 DNA sequence: TGTGCCAGCAGCGTGACCGATAAGGCCAAAAACATTCAGTACTTC. Its translation: CASSVTDKAKNIQYF.

V is TRBV3-1 and J is TRBJ2-4; D is unclear. The V end lost 1 base, the J end lost 2 bases, and 12 bases lay between the germline ends. The CDR3 sequence is 16 residues long. Germline V gene sequence: CDR1 LGHDT, CDR2 YNNKEL (reference sequence). The CDR3 region is CASSQVRRASKNIQYF. The CDR3 nucleotides read TGTGCCAGCAGCCAAGTTAGACGGGCGTCCAAAAACATTCAGTACTTC.

The rearrangement links TRBV5-1 to TRBJ2-3, with D perhaps TRBD1 (5 bases). Germline V gene lookup returns CDR1 SGHRS and CDR2 YFSETQ. The CDR3 is 14 amino acids. The ends were cut back, 8 bases at V and 2 bases at J, with 15 bases in the middle. DNA of the CDR3: TGCGCCAGAGGTAGGGGCAGTTCCACAGATACGCAGTATTTT. Its translation: CARGRGSSTDTQYF.

This clonotype was picked up a small number of times. This chain connects TRBV5-8 to TRBJ1-1, with 7 bases lining up with TRBD1. CDR1 is SGHTS, CDR2 YDEGEE, per germline. The CDR3 covers 16 residues. V lost 5 bases, J lost 1 base, and 11 bases stayed unmatched. The CDR3 protein is CASSLLPGQKNTEAFF. CDR3 sequence (DNA): TGTGCCAGCAGTCTACTCCCGGGACAGAAGAACACTGAAGCTTTCTTT.

This clonotype was seen a few times. The CDR3 region is CASGRGEDTEAFF. CDR3 DNA sequence: TGTGCCAGCGGACGGGGGGAGGACACTGAAGCTTTCTTT. The rearrangement joins TRBV6-5 to TRBJ1-1, with D perhaps matching TRBD1 (5 bases). Germline V lookup: CDR1 MNHEY, CDR2 SVGAGI. V lost 8 bases, J lost 3 bases, and 13 bases lay in between. CDR3 length: 13 residues.

This clonotype occurred a few times. The chain couples TRBV12-3 or TRBV12-4 to TRBJ2-7; D gene uncertain. Trimming left V 5 bases short and J 6 bases short, with 8 bases between. The CDR3 sequence is 11 residues long. CDR3 loop: CASSARREQYF. The CDR3 DNA is TGTGCCAGCAGTGCTCGCCGCGAGCAGTACTTC.

The rearrangement links TRBV5-1 to TRBJ1-2; the D is unclear. Deletions cut 2 bases from V and 6 bases from J, with 11 bases between. CDR1 is SGHRS and CDR2 is YFSETQ in the germline V gene. This CDR3 region has 13 residues. The CDR3 here is CASSFVVGDGYTF. In nucleotides, the CDR3 is TGCGCCAGCAGCTTCGTGGTCGGAGATGGCTACACCTTC.

This sequence joins TRBV10-2 and TRBJ2-7, with D possibly TRBD1 on 5 matching bases. The V gene's germline CDR1 is WSHSY and CDR2 SAAADI. The CDR3 loop spans 17 amino acids. The germline V and J ends were trimmed by 3 bases and 2 bases, with 20 bases remaining between them. This chain's CDR3 is CASSEGRSGPRAYEQYF. CDR3 nucleotide sequence: TGCGCCAGCAGTGAAGGCAGGTCAGGCCCCAGGGCCTACGAGCAGTACTTC.

This clonotype was seen at least ten times. V is TRBV3-1 and J is TRBJ1-5; D is perhaps TRBD1 (5 bases). Trimming took 4 bases from V and 2 from J, leaving 9 bases between them. Germline V CDR1 and CDR2: LGHDT, YNNKEL (reference sequence). This CDR3 contains 14 residues. CDR3 nucleotides: TGTGCCAGCAGCCCGGGGGGTGGCAATCAGCCCCAGCATTTT. This sequence encodes CASSPGGGNQPQHF.

Worth noting for this clonotype: The junction departs from the called germline gene at one end, perhaps through a read error. The rearrangement uses TRBV7-9 and TRBJ1-1; D unclear. Germline V gene sequence: CDR1 SEHNR, CDR2 FQNEAQ (reference sequence). CDR3 length: 12 residues. The CDR3 DNA reads TGTACCAGCAGCTCCGAGAACACTGAAGCTTTCTTT. Residues: CTSSSENTEAFF.

This chain links TRBV4-3 with TRBJ2-5; tentative D call: TRBD2 (6 bases). The end of the DNA fits TRBJ2-7 better, so the J call may be wrong. Germline CDR1 is LGHNA and CDR2 is YSLEER. The CDR3 runs 15 residues. The CDR3 DNA reads as TGCGCCAGCAGCCAAGTAAACGGGCGGGACTACGAGCAGTACTTC. Amino acids: CASSQVNGRDYEQYF.

The chain uses TRBV7-8 and TRBJ1-5; D is undetermined. Germline CDR1 SGHVS, CDR2 FQNEAQ. This CDR3 comprises 16 residues. Trimming removed 4 bases from V and 2 bases from J, with 15 bases in between. The CDR3 reads CASSSSHASGNQPQHF. For the CDR3, the DNA is TGTGCCAGCAGCTCCTCACATGCCTCAGGCAATCAGCCCCAGCATTTT.